The 29 T cell receptor beta chains below all came from one sample that was sequenced in a study of shared clonotypes between healthy human individuals. Naive CD8 cells comprised CD45RO-negative, CCR7-positively selected cells, excluding terminally differentiated effector memory CD45RA+ cells. The repertoire was sequenced with immunoSEQ multiplex PCR; TCRdb's copy has only in-frame clones and lacks some. The table lists millions of clones, about 95% of them singletons. Material: naive CD8+ T cells sorted from blood. These receptors originate from a man in his late teens or twenties in good health.

The rearrangement links TRBV27 to TRBJ1-1, with D perhaps TRBD1 (5 bases). Trimming shortened V by 3 bases and J by 8 bases, and 13 bases separated the two germline ends. Per the germline V gene, CDR1 is MNHEY and CDR2 is SMNVEV (reference sequence). CDR3 length: 13 amino acids. The CDR3 DNA follows: TGTGCCAGCAGTTTCCGCGGGACGGGGGAAGCTTTCTTT. Translating it yields CASSFRGTGEAFF.

The chain recombines TRBV5-6 with TRBJ2-7; unclear D gene. Germline V gene data show CDR1 as SGHDT and CDR2 as YYEEEE. The V end was cut by 7 bases, the J end by 5 bases, with 19 bases between. This CDR3 is 14 amino acids long. CDR3 nucleotides: TGTGCCAGCGGGGAATCGGGTCATCTCCACGAGCAGTACTTC. Translation: CASGESGHLHEQYF.

The J gene is TRBJ2-3, the V gene TRBV7-9; D perhaps matches TRBD2 (5 bases). The CDR3 has 16 amino acids. Germline V CDR1 and CDR2: SEHNR, FQNEAQ (reference sequence). V was cut by 1 base and J by 4 bases, with 15 bases left in between. The CDR3 sequence is CASSLGYGESADTQYF. The CDR3 DNA reads TGTGCCAGCAGCTTAGGGTACGGGGAGTCGGCAGATACGCAGTATTTT. The full variable domain, in which reference TRBV7-9 and TRBJ2-3 provide the parts outside the CDR3, is DTGVSQNPRHKITKRGQNVTFRCDPISEHNRLYWYRQTLGQGPEFLTYFQNEAQLEKSRLLSDRFSAERPKGSFSTLEIQRTEQGDSAMYLCASSLGYGESADTQYFGPGTRLTVL.

Written as DNA, the CDR3 is TGCAGCGTTGCGGCAGGGGTGGATGGCTACACCTTC. Its protein is CSVAAGVDGYTF. The chain joins TRBV29-1 to TRBJ1-2; D is possibly TRBD1 (6 bases). The CDR3 covers 12 residues. The germline CDR1 and CDR2 sequences are SQVTM and ANQGSEA. Trimming removed 4 bases at V and 6 bases at J, with 12 bases between.

This chain links TRBV6-5 with TRBJ2-7; weak D call: TRBD1 (5 bases). V was trimmed by 6 bases and J by 0 bases, leaving 15 bases between them. The CDR3 consists of 15 residues. Germline lookup yields CDR1 MNHEY and CDR2 SVGAGI. This CDR3 reads CASSHNRLDSYEQYF. Written as DNA, the CDR3 is TGTGCCAGCAGCCACAACAGGTTAGACTCCTACGAGCAGTACTTC.

V is TRBV30 and J is TRBJ2-3; possible D gene TRBD1, 7 bases. Germline values: CDR1 GTSNPN, CDR2 SVGIG (reference sequence). Trimming removed 2 bases from V and 6 bases from J, with 18 bases in between. This CDR3 spans 15 amino acids. This CDR3 reads CAWSLVGGQTDTQYF. The CDR3 nucleotides are TGTGCCTGGAGTCTGGTGGGGGGACAGACGGATACGCAGTATTTT.

J is TRBJ2-7 and V is TRBV11-3; 7 nucleotides line up with TRBD1. The V gene end was trimmed by 1 base and the J gene end by 5 bases; junction bases not matched to a gene: 5. There are 14 residues in the CDR3. The germline V gene encodes CDR1 SGHNT and CDR2 YENEEA. Here the CDR3 reads CASSLGDSYHEQYF. Written as DNA, the CDR3 is TGTGCCAGCAGCTTAGGGGACAGCTATCACGAGCAGTACTTC. Variable domain in full (rest from reference TRBV11-3 and TRBJ2-7): EAGVVQSPRYKIIEKKQPVAFWCNPISGHNTLYWYLQNLGQGPELLIRYENEEAVDDSQLPKDRFSAERLKGVDSTLKIQPAELGDSAVYLCASSLGDSYHEQYFGPGTRLTVT.

V usage is TRBV28 and J usage is TRBJ2-5; TRBD1 aligns across 9 bases. Germline trimming cut 5 bases from V and 5 bases from J; bases unmatched to any gene: 9. The CDR3 sequence is 15 residues long. Germline assignment: CDR1 MDHEN and CDR2 SYDVKM. Here the CDR3 reads CASSRPGQGFETQYF. CDR3 bases: TGTGCCAGCAGTCGGCCGGGACAGGGATTTGAGACCCAGTACTTC.

The CDR3 DNA is TGTGCTAGTGTCAGTAATTGGGGGTCCGGGGAGCTGTTTTTT. This translates into CASVSNWGSGELFF. The rearrangement uses TRBV12-5 and TRBJ2-2, with D perhaps given as TRBD1 or TRBD2 (5 bases each). The CDR3 is made up of 14 amino acids. The germline V gene has CDR1 LGHNT and CDR2 FRNRAP. V was cut by 7 bases and J by 6 bases, with 15 bases left in between.

In the case of this clone: Other DNA sequences in the same sample also yield this CDR3. This sequence joins TRBV6-5 and TRBJ2-7; TRBD1 matches 11 bases. Germline CDR1 is MNHEY and CDR2 is SVGAGI. The V gene end was trimmed by 6 bases and the J gene end by 1 base; junction bases not matched to a gene: 2. CDR3 length: 14 residues. CDR3 amino acids: CASSWDRGSYEQYF. The CDR3 region has the DNA TGTGCCAGCAGCTGGGACAGGGGGTCCTACGAGCAGTACTTC.

The chain recombines TRBV6-5 with TRBJ2-7, with 10 positions matching TRBD1. This CDR3 has 14 residues. J gave up 6 bases and V 6 bases, and 8 bases lay outside the gene matches. In germline, CDR1 is MNHEY, CDR2 SVGAGI. This CDR3 is CASSHLGTGVEQYF. The DNA of the CDR3 is TGTGCCAGCAGCCACTTGGGGACAGGGGTCGAGCAGTACTTC.

V gene TRBV4-1 combines with J gene TRBJ2-2; 9 bases fit TRBD1. Per the germline V gene, CDR1 is MGHRA and CDR2 is YSYEKL. With V trimmed by 1 base and J by 7 bases, 7 bases remained unmatched. The CDR3 consists of 16 residues. The CDR3 coding sequence is TGCGCCAGCAGCCAAGGTCCCGGGACAGGGATCGGGGAGCTGTTTTTT. Amino acids: CASSQGPGTGIGELFF.

This chain links TRBV7-9 with TRBJ2-1; 9 bases line up with TRBD1. This CDR3 has 16 amino acids. Looked up from germline, CDR1 is SEHNR and CDR2 is FQNEAQ (reference sequence). Losses at the gene ends were 3 bases for V and 4 bases for J; bases not matched to a gene: 7. CDR3 sequence (DNA): TGTGCCAGCAGCTTTACACAGGGGGCGTCTTACAATGAGCAGTTCTTC. As protein: CASSFTQGASYNEQFF.

The chain uses TRBV27 and TRBJ2-1; 14 bases map to TRBD2. CDR1 is MNHEY, CDR2 SMNVEV, per germline (reference sequence). The CDR3 is 14 residues long. J gave up 5 bases and V 6 bases, and 0 bases lay outside the gene matches. CDR3 loop: CASRTSGGDNEQFF. Here the CDR3 DNA reads TGTGCCAGCAGGACTAGCGGGGGGGACAATGAGCAGTTCTTC.

This rearrangement joins TRBV19 to TRBJ2-2; D unclear. From germline, CDR1 is LNHDA and CDR2 SQIVND (reference sequence). This CDR3 region has 17 residues. The V gene lost 3 bases and the J gene lost 3 bases, with 17 bases spanning the gap. As DNA, the CDR3 is TGTGCCAGTAGTATGTGGATCCTAGGTGCCCACACCGGGGAGCTGTTTTTT. Translated: CASSMWILGAHTGELFF.

The rearrangement uses TRBV6-1 and TRBJ2-7, with D perhaps matching TRBD1 (6 bases). The CDR3 contains 15 residues. V was trimmed by 1 base and J by 3 bases, leaving 13 bases between them. Germline assignment: CDR1 MNHNS and CDR2 SASEGT. CDR3 DNA sequence: TGTGCCAGCAGTGAAGTAGGGACAACCGTCTACGAGCAGTACTTC. Translation: CASSEVGTTVYEQYF.

Comment on this clone: This sample also contains other DNA sequences that code for the same CDR3. The V and J genes are TRBV6-1 and TRBJ2-5, with 9 bases aligning to TRBD1. Germline V gene lookup returns CDR1 MNHNS and CDR2 SASEGT. This CDR3 has 13 residues. Losses at the gene ends were 6 bases for V and 2 bases for J; bases not matched to a gene: 1. The CDR3 region is CASRDRGQETQYF. CDR3 in DNA: TGTGCCAGCAGGGACAGGGGTCAAGAGACCCAGTACTTC.

The chain has TRBV4-1 and TRBJ1-2; D is possibly TRBD1 (5 bases). The germline V and J ends were trimmed by 0 bases and 3 bases, with 20 bases remaining between them. Germline CDR1 is MGHRA and CDR2 is YSYEKL. This CDR3 contains 18 residues. The CDR3 is CASSQDDKEERGDYGYTF. The CDR3 DNA reads as TGCGCCAGCAGCCAAGATGACAAGGAGGAGAGAGGGGACTATGGCTACACCTTC.

The CDR3 loop reads CASSNRGGDEKLFF. DNA of the CDR3: TGTGCCAGCAGTAACAGGGGCGGGGATGAAAAACTGTTTTTT. This chain joins TRBV27 and TRBJ1-4; TRBD1 matches at 7 bases. Per germline, CDR1 MNHEY and CDR2 SMNVEV (reference sequence). CDR3 size: 14 residues. The ends lost 5 bases at V and 6 bases at J; junction bases unmatched: 6.

The J gene is TRBJ2-7, the V gene TRBV7-9; 8 nucleotides line up with TRBD2. Germline V gives CDR1 SEHNR, CDR2 FQNEAQ (reference sequence). The J segment lost 1 base and the V segment lost 5 bases, leaving 10 bases of the junction unmatched. The CDR3 extends over 16 amino acids. CDR3 sequence reads: CASSPAWGLGSYEQYF. CDR3 DNA: TGTGCCAGCAGCCCCGCGTGGGGACTAGGATCCTACGAGCAGTACTTC.

V usage is TRBV29-1 and J usage is TRBJ2-1, with 8 bases matching TRBD2. J lost 6 bases, V lost 4 bases, and 8 bases had no gene match. Germline V gene data show CDR1 as SQVTM and CDR2 as ANQGSEA. CDR3 size: 14 residues. The CDR3 nucleotides are TGCAGCGTTGCGACGGGAACTAGCGGCAATGAGCAGTTCTTC. Its translation is CSVATGTSGNEQFF.

The chain is built from TRBV29-1 and TRBJ2-3; 10 bases match TRBD2. From germline, CDR1 is SQVTM and CDR2 ANQGSEA. V trimming: 7 bases; J trimming: 0 bases; junction bases outside the gene matches: 4. The CDR3 contains 14 residues. The CDR3 nucleotides are TGCAGCGCCAGGACTAGCGGAAGCACAGATACGCAGTATTTT. Protein sequence: CSARTSGSTDTQYF.

This rearrangement joins TRBV4-1 to TRBJ2-7, with 10 nucleotides matching TRBD2. The CDR3 covers 17 residues. Germline V gene sequence: CDR1 MGHRA, CDR2 YSYEKL. With V trimmed by 4 bases and J by 0 bases, 9 bases remained unmatched. The CDR3 loop is CASSRPTSGEISYEQYF. CDR3 sequence (DNA): TGCGCCAGCAGCCGTCCTACTAGCGGGGAAATCTCCTACGAGCAGTACTTC.

The J gene is TRBJ1-2, the V gene TRBV10-2, with D possibly being TRBD1 (6 bases). CDR1 is WSHSY and CDR2 is SAAADI in the germline V gene. This CDR3 has 15 amino acids. Trimming pared 0 bases from V and 3 bases from J, leaving 11 bases between. The CDR3 loop reads CASSESRGADYGYTF. The CDR3 DNA is TGCGCCAGCAGTGAGTCGAGGGGGGCGGACTATGGCTACACCTTC.

This clone was seen only once. The chain employs TRBV5-4 and TRBJ1-1; weak D call: TRBD1 (5 bases). The V end was cut by 7 bases, the J end by 3 bases, with 16 bases between. The CDR3 is made up of 14 amino acids. CDR1 SGHNT and CDR2 YYREEE come from the germline V gene (reference sequence). The DNA for the CDR3 is TGTGCCAGCCGAGCCGGGGGGTTTGACACTGAAGCTTTCTTT. Its translation: CASRAGGFDTEAFF.

The genes are TRBV7-9 and TRBJ2-7, with 9 bases lining up with TRBD2. From germline, CDR1 is SEHNR and CDR2 FQNEAQ (reference sequence). Unmatched junction bases numbered 3, after V lost 5 bases and J lost 4 bases. CDR3 length equals 13 residues. CDR3 nucleotides: TGTGCCAGCAGCCCAGCGGGAGGTTACGAGCAGTACTTC. Encoded protein: CASSPAGGYEQYF.

As concerns this clone: Additional DNA sequences in this sample encode the identical CDR3. The chain employs TRBV7-9 and TRBJ2-7; 9 bases agree with TRBD1. Germline CDR1 and CDR2: SEHNR and FQNEAQ (reference sequence). V lost 3 bases and J lost 4; bases outside the gene matches: 1. This CDR3 contains 13 residues. CDR3 in DNA: TGTGCCAGCAGCTTTGGACAGGGGTACGAGCAGTACTTC. Translating gives CASSFGQGYEQYF.

The chain has TRBV10-3 and TRBJ2-1; TRBD1 matches 7 bases. The CDR3 is 16 amino acids. In germline, CDR1 is ENHRY, CDR2 SYGVKD. The V segment lost 4 bases and the J segment 3 bases; nucleotides outside the gene matches: 9. CDR3 DNA sequence: TGTGCCATCAGTGGAAGGCCGGGACAGAACTACAATGAGCAGTTCTTC. It translates to CAISGRPGQNYNEQFF.

The genes are TRBV14 and TRBJ1-6; tentative D call: TRBD1 (5 bases). The CDR3 covers 17 residues. V lost 2 bases and J 1 base, leaving 12 bases between the germline ends. CDR1 is SGHDN, CDR2 FVKESK, per germline. The CDR3, as DNA: TGTGCCAGCAGCCAAACGACAGACGATTCCTATAATTCACCCCTCCACTTT. Its translation: CASSQTTDDSYNSPLHF.